The 31 T cell receptor beta chains presented below share a single source sample, sequenced in a study of blood T cells in healthy people across ages. Sample-barcoded 5' priming and a J-beta primer mix drove a second PCR of roughly 7 to 11 cycles. One entry per CDR3 protein, called by TCRdb with MiXCR from the 5' RACE reads. This table holds fewer than 750,000 distinct CDR3 sequences, 52% found once. The sequencing input was blood. These TCRs come from an elderly woman in good health.

This rearrangement joins TRBV4-1 to TRBJ1-4; D is unclear. Trimming shortened V by 5 bases and J by 4 bases, and 17 bases separated the two germline ends. Germline-derived CDR1 and CDR2 are MGHRA and YSYEKL. CDR3 size: 16 residues. Here the CDR3 DNA reads TGCGCCAGCAGCTCAAACGTCATGACAAGTAATGAAAAACTGTTTTTT. Protein: CASSSNVMTSNEKLFF.

The chain uses TRBV29-1 and TRBJ2-4; 8 bases agree with TRBD1. The better agreement between TRBJ2-7 and the DNA end casts doubt on the J call. Germline loops: CDR1 SQVTM, CDR2 ANQGSEA. CDR3 length equals 11 residues. The CDR3 sequence is CSVSTGGEQYF. The CDR3 DNA follows: TGCAGCGTTAGTACAGGGGGCGAGCAGTACTTC.

This clonotype was counted ten times or more. The chain employs TRBV12-3 or TRBV12-4 and TRBJ1-4, with D possibly TRBD1 on 5 matching bases. CDR3 length: 16 residues. V gave up 5 bases and J gave up 5 bases, with 18 bases separating them. The CDR3 coding sequence is TGTGCCAGCAGTCCAAATCCGGGACGGGACAATGAAAAACTGTTTTTT. This encodes CASSPNPGRDNEKLFF.

This clonotype showed up many times. This chain joins TRBV4-1 and TRBJ1-4; 9 bases line up with TRBD1. V trimming: 1 base; J trimming: 8 bases; junction bases outside the gene matches: 11. CDR1 is MGHRA, CDR2 YSYEKL, per germline. The CDR3 length is 17 residues. CDR3 residues: CASSQVRDRVIREKLFF. Written as DNA, the CDR3 is TGCGCCAGCAGCCAAGTCCGGGACAGGGTGATTAGGGAAAAACTGTTTTTT.

This chain joins TRBV10-3 and TRBJ2-7; TRBD2 matches at 10 bases. Germline V gene data show CDR1 as ENHRY and CDR2 as SYGVKD. This CDR3 comprises 15 residues. With 3 bases clipped from V and 3 bases from J, the junction kept 5 bases outside the gene matches. The CDR3 region is CAISDGTSEGYEQYF. In DNA form, the CDR3 reads TGTGCCATCAGTGACGGGACTAGCGAAGGCTACGAGCAGTACTTC.

There are a few counts of this clonotype. The chain uses TRBV7-3 and TRBJ2-5; tentatively, D is TRBD1 (6 bases). This CDR3 has 14 amino acids. The germline gives CDR1 SGHTA, CDR2 FQGTGA. V was trimmed by 2 bases and J by 2 bases, leaving 9 bases between them. CDR3 loop: CASSLSQGQETQYF. The CDR3 DNA is TGTGCCAGCAGCTTATCACAGGGTCAAGAGACCCAGTACTTC.

This clonotype was counted only a few times. The chain links TRBV27 to TRBJ2-5; D is unresolved. Per the germline V gene, CDR1 is MNHEY and CDR2 is SMNVEV (reference sequence). This CDR3 comprises 13 residues. V gave up 5 bases and J gave up 11 bases, with 18 bases separating them. The CDR3 protein is CASSTGRNNEQYF. In DNA form, the CDR3 reads TGTGCCAGCAGTACGGGTAGGAACAATGAGCAGTACTTC.

This clonotype was seen only a few times. The chain recombines TRBV28 with TRBJ2-7; D possibly corresponds to TRBD2 (5 bases). V lost 2 bases and J lost 3, with 11 bases in between. Germline V lookup: CDR1 MDHEN, CDR2 SYDVKM. The CDR3 is made up of 14 amino acids. CDR3 coding DNA: TGTGCCAGCAGTTTAACCGGACTGAGCTACGAGCAGTACTTC. This encodes CASSLTGLSYEQYF. Full variable domain (outside the CDR3, taken from reference TRBV28 and TRBJ2-7): DVKVTQSSRYLVKRTGEKVFLECVQDMDHENMFWYRQDPGLGLRLIYFSYDVKMKEKGDIPEGYSVSREKKERFSLILESASTNQTSMYLCASSLTGLSYEQYFGPGTRLTVT.

This clonotype was counted at least ten times. The V call is TRBV6-6, the J call TRBJ2-1, with 7 bases that match TRBD2. Per germline, CDR1 MNHNY and CDR2 SVGAGI (reference sequence). The CDR3 spans 16 residues. Germline trimming cut 6 bases from V and 5 bases from J; bases unmatched to any gene: 13. CDR3: CASSLIPGTIHNEQFF. CDR3 DNA: TGTGCCAGCAGCCTGATCCCCGGGACTATACACAATGAGCAGTTCTTC.

This clonotype appeared many times. The V call is TRBV29-1, the J call TRBJ2-7; perhaps TRBD2 as D (6 bases). Trimming took 6 bases from V and 3 from J, leaving 9 bases between them. This CDR3 has 11 residues. Germline loops: CDR1 SQVTM, CDR2 ANQGSEA. The CDR3 nucleotides read TGCAGCGTAAATAGCGGCTACGAGCAGTACTTC. Its translation: CSVNSGYEQYF.

This clonotype has only one observation. Since a much larger clone is just one base distant, this may be a read error. The chain couples TRBV28 to TRBJ2-7; D is uncertain. CDR1 is MDHEN, CDR2 SYDVKM, per germline. This CDR3 contains 14 residues. V dropped 7 bases and J dropped 0 bases, with 13 bases sitting between them. This CDR3 is CASKWATGSYEQYF. CDR3 DNA: TGTGCCAGCAAATGGGCGACGGGCTCCTACGAGCAGTACTTC.

With respect to this clonotype: Possible read error: a much larger clone is one base away. This chain connects TRBV5-1 to TRBJ2-1, with 7 positions matching TRBD2. Germline CDR1 reads SGHRS; CDR2 reads YFSETQ. The CDR3 sequence is 15 residues long. CDR3 amino acids: CVSSLDPAGPNEQFF. The DNA for the CDR3 is TGCGTCAGCAGCTTGGATCCAGCGGGACCGAATGAGCAGTTCTTC.

This clonotype showed up just a few times. The chain is built from TRBV7-2 and TRBJ2-3; 14 bases match TRBD2. The germline gives CDR1 SGHTA, CDR2 FQGNSA. CDR3 length: 16 residues. The ends lost 4 bases at V and 5 bases at J; junction bases unmatched: 5. CDR3 sequence: CASSSTSGGALDTQYF. CDR3 DNA: TGTGCCAGCAGCTCGACTAGCGGGGGGGCGTTAGATACGCAGTATTTT.

The chain employs TRBV3-1 and TRBJ2-2; D unclear. CDR1 LGHDT and CDR2 YNNKEL come from the germline V gene (reference sequence). Trimming cost V 4 bases and J 1 base, with 13 bases left between them. The CDR3 consists of 16 residues. CDR3 sequence: CASSPRWPGNTGELFF. In nucleotides, the CDR3 is TGTGCCAGCAGCCCCAGATGGCCAGGGAACACCGGGGAGCTGTTTTTT.

This clonotype was observed at least ten times. J is TRBJ1-1 and V is TRBV28, with 8 bases that match TRBD1. Germline loops: CDR1 MDHEN, CDR2 SYDVKM. With 5 bases clipped from V and 1 base from J, the junction kept 6 bases outside the gene matches. The CDR3 is 15 amino acids. The CDR3: CASSRQGAGNTEAFF. Written as DNA, the CDR3 is TGTGCCAGCAGTCGGCAGGGGGCAGGGAACACTGAAGCTTTCTTT. Supplemented by reference TRBV28 and TRBJ1-1, the full variable domain reads DVKVTQSSRYLVKRTGEKVFLECVQDMDHENMFWYRQDPGLGLRLIYFSYDVKMKEKGDIPEGYSVSREKKERFSLILESASTNQTSMYLCASSRQGAGNTEAFFGQGTRLTVV.

This clonotype has ten or more counts. J is TRBJ2-1 and V is TRBV5-1; 8 bases align to TRBD2. CDR1 and CDR2 (germline): SGHRS, YFSETQ. This CDR3 has 15 amino acids. With V trimmed by 6 bases and J by 0 bases, 5 bases remained unmatched. The CDR3 sequence is CASKSGGNSYNEQFF. For the CDR3, the DNA is TGCGCCAGCAAGTCGGGGGGGAACTCCTACAATGAGCAGTTCTTC.

Ten or more counts support this clonotype. The V call is TRBV29-1, the J call TRBJ2-1; unclear D gene. The V gene lost 7 bases and the J gene lost 6 bases, with 13 bases spanning the gap. Germline loops: CDR1 SQVTM, CDR2 ANQGSEA. This CDR3 comprises 12 residues. The CDR3 spells CSADRRGNEQFF. The CDR3 DNA sequence: TGCAGCGCGGATAGGCGCGGCAATGAGCAGTTCTTC.

This clonotype was detected a few times. V and J are TRBV28 and TRBJ2-4; TRBD2 matches 8 bases. The V gene's germline CDR1 is MDHEN and CDR2 SYDVKM. The V gene end was trimmed by 4 bases and the J gene end by 6 bases; junction bases not matched to a gene: 5. This CDR3 has 14 amino acids. This CDR3 reads CASSSGGRGNIQYF. DNA of the CDR3: TGTGCCAGCAGTTCGGGGGGGCGCGGAAACATTCAGTACTTC.

The J gene is TRBJ2-3, the V gene TRBV29-1; TRBD1 matches at 10 bases. The CDR3 spans 13 residues. V shed 7 bases, J shed 5 bases, and the junction held 6 bases outside the gene matches. Germline lookup yields CDR1 SQVTM and CDR2 ANQGSEA. CDR3 DNA: TGCAGCGGATCGACAGGGGGCGAAGATACGCAGTATTTT. It translates to CSGSTGGEDTQYF.

The J gene is TRBJ1-2, the V gene TRBV5-1; a possible D gene is TRBD1 (5 bases). V lost 4 bases to trimming and J lost 9 bases, with 19 bases between them. Germline CDR1 SGHRS, CDR2 YFSETQ. This CDR3 has 14 amino acids. The CDR3 DNA reads as TGCGCCAGCAGCCTGGACACACCGAACGATTGCTACACCTTC. This translates into CASSLDTPNDCYTF. Supplemented by reference TRBV5-1 and TRBJ1-2, the full variable domain reads KAGVTQTPRYLIKTRGQQVTLSCSPISGHRSVSWYQQTPGQGLQFLFEYFSETQRNKGNFPGRFSGRQFSNSRSEMNVSTLELGDSALYLCASSLDTPNDCYTFGSGTRLTVV.

The chain carries TRBV29-1 and TRBJ2-3; D might be TRBD1 or TRBD2, each matching 5 bases. The CDR3 is made up of 15 amino acids. CDR1 and CDR2 from the germline V gene are SQVTM and ANQGSEA. V lost 4 bases and J 2 bases, leaving 16 bases between the germline ends. CDR3: CSVARLGVDTDTQYF. The DNA for the CDR3 is TGCAGCGTTGCGCGGTTGGGGGTGGACACAGATACGCAGTATTTT.

This clonotype appeared many times. The chain employs TRBV5-1 and TRBJ1-2, with 8 positions matching TRBD1. The CDR3 is made up of 14 amino acids. The germline V gene has CDR1 SGHRS and CDR2 YFSETQ. V was pared by 0 bases and J by 7 bases, with 5 bases of the junction left unmatched. As DNA, the CDR3 is TGCGCCAGCAGCTTGGGACAGGGGAAGCGTGGCTACACCTTC. This sequence encodes CASSLGQGKRGYTF.

This clonotype was seen ten or more times. The chain uses TRBV5-1 and TRBJ2-1; 8 nucleotides match TRBD2. Germline V gene lookup returns CDR1 SGHRS and CDR2 YFSETQ. There are 17 residues in the CDR3. V shed 3 bases, J shed 2 bases, and the junction held 10 bases outside the gene matches. The CDR3 loop is CASSSLGLAGTYNEQFF. The CDR3 nucleotides read TGCGCCAGCAGCTCCCTTGGGCTAGCGGGCACCTACAATGAGCAGTTCTTC.

As for this clonotype: This may stem from a read error, because a much larger clone lies one nucleotide away. Here the CDR3 reads CACSTLILYNEQFF. The CDR3 region has the DNA TGTGCCTGCAGCACCCTGATCTTATACAATGAGCAGTTCTTC. The chain has TRBV7-9 and TRBJ2-1; D remains ambiguous. This CDR3 has 14 residues. Germline CDR1 reads SEHNR; CDR2 reads FQNEAQ (reference sequence).

On this clonotype: This may be a read error, as it is one base from a much larger clone. This chain uses TRBV20-1 with TRBJ2-1, with 14 positions matching TRBD2. Germline V gene data show CDR1 as DFQATT and CDR2 as SNEGSKA (reference sequence). The CDR3 covers 16 residues. V shed 5 bases, J shed 3 bases, and the junction held 6 bases outside the gene matches. The CDR3 protein is CSARGLAGEHYNEQFF. The CDR3 DNA follows: TGCAGTGCTCGGGGACTAGCGGGGGAACACTACAATGAGCAGTTCTTC.

V gene TRBV29-1 combines with J gene TRBJ1-4; D call uncertain. In germline, CDR1 is SQVTM, CDR2 ANQGSEA. CDR3 size: 12 residues. Trimming shortened V by 7 bases and J by 3 bases, and 9 bases separated the two germline ends. CDR3 amino acids: CSARRANEKLFF. The CDR3 nucleotides are TGCAGCGCTCGGCGGGCTAATGAAAAACTGTTTTTT. Full variable domain (outside the CDR3, taken from reference TRBV29-1 and TRBJ1-4): SAVISQKPSRDICQRGTSLTIQCQVDSQVTMMFWYRQQPGQSLTLIATANQGSEATYESGFVIDKFPISRPNLTFSTLTVSNMSPEDSSIYLCSARRANEKLFFGSGTQLSVL.

Note on this clonotype: A junction end diverges from the germline sequence, so it may reflect a read error. The chain employs TRBV6-6 and TRBJ1-1; D gene ambiguous. CDR3 length equals 13 residues. Per the germline V gene, CDR1 is MNHNY and CDR2 is SVGAGI (reference sequence). The CDR3 sequence is CASSQTGNTGAFF. The CDR3, as DNA: TGTGCCAGCAGCCAGACGGGGAACACTGGAGCTTTCTTT.

The chain couples TRBV10-3 to TRBJ2-5, with TRBD2 matching 8 bases. The CDR3 has 13 residues. Germline V CDR1 and CDR2: ENHRY, SYGVKD. The trim removed 8 bases at V and 2 bases at J, leaving 4 bases unmatched. Here the CDR3 DNA reads TGTGCCATCGGCCAGCGGGAGCAAGAGACCCAGTACTTC. This encodes CAIGQREQETQYF.

There are a few counts of this clonotype. The chain carries TRBV27 and TRBJ2-1, with a weak D call TRBD2 (5 bases). This CDR3 is built from 13 residues. Trimming removed 6 bases from V and 5 bases from J, with 11 bases in between. The germline CDR1 and CDR2 sequences are MNHEY and SMNVEV (reference sequence). The CDR3 nucleotides are TGTGCCAGCAGCGACGGGGTTGACAATGAGCAGTTCTTC. Translation gives CASSDGVDNEQFF.

The chain couples TRBV27 to TRBJ2-7; no reliable D call. The CDR3 totals 12 residues. Per the germline V gene, CDR1 is MNHEY and CDR2 is SMNVEV (reference sequence). The ends were cut back, 10 bases at V and 0 bases at J, with 10 bases in the middle. In nucleotides, the CDR3 is TGTGCCACATACAGCAGCTCCTACGAGCAGTACTTC. Translated, it gives CATYSSSYEQYF.

About this clonotype itself: A much larger clone lies a single base off, so this may be a read error. The rearrangement uses TRBV6-5 and TRBJ2-1; no reliable D call. The CDR3 runs 11 residues. The germline V and J ends were trimmed by 7 bases and 4 bases, with 5 bases remaining between them. Germline assignment: CDR1 MNHEY and CDR2 SVGAGI. The CDR3 is CASKSYNEQFF. The CDR3 DNA is TGTGCCAGCAAGTCTTACAATGAGCAGTTCTTC.